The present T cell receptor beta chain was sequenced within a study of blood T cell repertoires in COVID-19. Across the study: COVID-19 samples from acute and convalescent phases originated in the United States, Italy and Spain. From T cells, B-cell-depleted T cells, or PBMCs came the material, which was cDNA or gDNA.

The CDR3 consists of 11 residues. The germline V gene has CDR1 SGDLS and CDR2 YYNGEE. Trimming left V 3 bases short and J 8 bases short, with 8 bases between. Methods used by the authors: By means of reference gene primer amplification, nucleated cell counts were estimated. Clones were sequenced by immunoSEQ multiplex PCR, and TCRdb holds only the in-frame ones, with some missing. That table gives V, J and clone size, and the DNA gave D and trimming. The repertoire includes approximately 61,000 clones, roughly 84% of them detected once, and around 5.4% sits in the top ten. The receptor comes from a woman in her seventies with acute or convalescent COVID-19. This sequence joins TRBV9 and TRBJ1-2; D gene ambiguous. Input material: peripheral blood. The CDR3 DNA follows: TGTGCCAGCAGCGCCCCACAGGGCTACACCTTC. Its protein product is CASSAPQGYTF.